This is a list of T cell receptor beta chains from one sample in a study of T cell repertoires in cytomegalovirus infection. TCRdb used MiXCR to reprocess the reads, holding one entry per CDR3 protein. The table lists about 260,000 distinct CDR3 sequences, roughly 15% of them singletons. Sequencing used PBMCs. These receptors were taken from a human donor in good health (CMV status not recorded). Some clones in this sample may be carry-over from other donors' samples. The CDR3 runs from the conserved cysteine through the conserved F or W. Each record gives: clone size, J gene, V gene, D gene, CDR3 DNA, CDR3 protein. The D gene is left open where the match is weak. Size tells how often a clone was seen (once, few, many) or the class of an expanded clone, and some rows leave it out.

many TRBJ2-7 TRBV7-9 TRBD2 TGTGCCAGCAGCTTAAAAGGAGTAGCGGGAAGTTACGAGCAGTACTTC CASSLKGVAGSYEQYF
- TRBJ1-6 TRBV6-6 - TGTGCCAGCGAATTGGGCTCGACAGGCTTCTATAATTCACCCCTCCACTTT CASELGSTGFYNSPLHF
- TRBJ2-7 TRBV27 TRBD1 TGTGCCAGCAGTGCTAACAGGGGACACGAGCAGTACTTC CASSANRGHEQYF
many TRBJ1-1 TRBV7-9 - TGTGCCAGCAGCCCCCGGGGAGGGCGCACTGAAGCTTTCTTT CASSPRGGRTEAFF
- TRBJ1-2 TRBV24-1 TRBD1 TGTGCCACCAGTGATTCTAGCCCGGGACAGGGCTTTAATGGCTACACCTTC CATSDSSPGQGFNGYTF
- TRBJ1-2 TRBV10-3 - TGTGCCATCAGTGATGTCCCCGTTTCTAACTATGGCTACACCTTC CAISDVPVSNYGYTF
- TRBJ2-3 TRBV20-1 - TGCAGTGCTAGAGATAGAGCGCCGGGGAGCACAGATACGCAGTATTTT CSARDRAPGSTDTQYF
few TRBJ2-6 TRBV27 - TGTGCCAGCAGTTTGGTCTCGGAGGGTGCCAGCTCTTGGGCCAACGTCCTGACTTTC CASSLVSEGASSWANVLTF
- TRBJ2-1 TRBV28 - TGTGCCAGCAGTTTAGGGCAAGTTTATGAGCAGTTCTTC CASSLGQVYEQFF
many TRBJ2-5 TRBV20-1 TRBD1 TGCAGTGCGATAAACCGTCAGGGGGTCGGGGAGACCCAGTACTTC CSAINRQGVGETQYF
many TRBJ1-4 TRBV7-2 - TGTGCCAGCAGCCGGAGGACCGAGAATGAAAAACTGTTTTTT CASSRRTENEKLFF
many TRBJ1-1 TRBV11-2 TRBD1 TGTGCCAGCAGCCAGGGACAGGGCACTGAAGCTTTCTTT CASSQGQGTEAFF
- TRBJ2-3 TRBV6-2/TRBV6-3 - TGTGCCAGCAGTTACGGACACTTTACAGATACGCAGTATTTT CASSYGHFTDTQYF
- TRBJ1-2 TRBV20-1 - TGCAGTGCTAAACTTCCCGGGAGCTATGGCTACACCTTC CSAKLPGSYGYTF
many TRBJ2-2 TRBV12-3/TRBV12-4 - TGTGCCAGCAGTTTAAACGTCGGGGTAGCTACCGGGGAGCTGTTTTTT CASSLNVGVATGELFF
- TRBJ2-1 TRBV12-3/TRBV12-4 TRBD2 TGTGCCAGCAGCTATATAGCGGGGGACAATGAGCAGTTCTTC CASSYIAGDNEQFF
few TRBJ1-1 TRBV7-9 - TGTGCCAGCAGCGACTTAGGCGCCGACACTGAAGCTTTCTTT CASSDLGADTEAFF
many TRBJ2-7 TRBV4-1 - TGCGCCAGCAGCCAAGAGGTTCTGAGATACGAGCAGTACTTC CASSQEVLRYEQYF
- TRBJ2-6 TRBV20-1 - TGCAGTGCTAGTTTGCAATTATCTGGGGCCAACGTCCTGACTTTC CSASLQLSGANVLTF
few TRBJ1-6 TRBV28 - TGTGCCAGCAGTTTTGGGCAGATATATAATTCACCCCTCCACTTT CASSFGQIYNSPLHF